The rows below give T cell receptor beta chains drawn from one sample of a study of blood T cells in healthy people across ages. In TCRdb, the 5' RACE reads were re-called with MiXCR into one record per CDR3 protein. The data contain some 730,000 distinct CDR3 sequences, 22% of them singletons. The source material was blood. The receptors originated from a man between 65 and 85 years old in good health. The conserved cysteine and the conserved F or W are not part of the CDR3 here. The D gene is left open where the match is weak. Not every row has a clone size; where given, it reads once, few, many or a size class.

clone_size j_call d_call cdr3_length v_call cdr3_aa
NA TRBJ2-7 TRBD2 10 TRBV28 ASSSGGTEQY
many TRBJ2-5 NA 13 TRBV6-5 ASSYTDHPRETQY
few TRBJ1-2 TRBD1 11 TRBV29-1 SVDRTGSYGYT
few TRBJ2-3 NA 13 TRBV20-1 SALTGGSSTDTQY
NA TRBJ2-3 NA 13 TRBV30 AWSQTSSSTDTQY
NA TRBJ2-1 NA 13 TRBV15 ATSRVDSIYNGQF
NA NA TRBD2 12 TRBV2 ASSADSGVYEQY
NA TRBJ1-2 NA 13 TRBV6-6 ASSYHREDYYGYT
NA TRBJ1-3 NA 15 TRBV14 ARPGDQGGFSGNTIY
few NA TRBD1 15 TRBV7-9 ASSLMTWTGTGNEQY
NA TRBJ1-1 NA 12 TRBV7-2 ASSLVKGNTEAF
NA TRBJ1-2 NA 13 TRBV6-6 ASSPRQIANYGYT
NA TRBJ1-2 NA 8 TRBV15 ASQRGGYT
NA TRBJ1-5 TRBD1 13 TRBV12-3/TRBV12-4 ASSLEWGQGQPQH
NA TRBJ1-4 NA 13 TRBV3-1 ASSQDRAKREKLF
NA TRBJ1-5 TRBD1 13 TRBV24-1 ATSDPGTANQPQH
NA TRBJ2-3 TRBD2 13 TRBV5-1 ASSPREGGTDTQY
NA TRBJ1-3 NA 9 TRBV28 ASSFSRAIY
NA TRBJ1-2 NA 14 TRBV19 ASSILQGKLNYGYT
NA TRBJ2-2 NA 13 TRBV6-6 ASSYRDSGAGELF
NA TRBJ1-4 TRBD1 12 TRBV7-9 ASSLGGGLGKLF
once TRBJ2-1 TRBD2 14 TRBV7-2 ASSITSGGTYNEQF
NA TRBJ1-1 TRBD1 10 TRBV29-1 SVVQGYTEAF
few TRBJ1-5 NA 13 TRBV2 ASSRWGPTNQPQH
NA TRBJ2-1 NA 12 TRBV30 AWVPQMMRNEQF
NA TRBJ2-1 NA 13 TRBV25-1 ASAHGLANYNEQF
many TRBJ2-3 NA 8 TRBV7-9 ASSTDTQY
few TRBJ1-2 NA 16 TRBV27 ASSLHLEIGASNYGYT
NA TRBJ2-3 NA 15 TRBV7-2 ASSLDRAGLSTDTQY
NA TRBJ2-5 NA 14 TRBV3-1 ASSQEAGTGKETQY
NA TRBJ2-3 NA 13 TRBV5-1 ASSFSASETDTQY
few TRBJ2-7 NA 12 TRBV7-2 ASSSEGPSYEQY
NA TRBJ2-4 TRBD1 12 TRBV18 ASSPPGQGNIQY
NA TRBJ2-5 NA 12 TRBV7-2 ASSSPPGQETQY
few TRBJ1-2 NA 12 TRBV29-1 SVEDQIGVGGYT